Listed below are T cell receptor beta chains from one sample, sequenced in a study of cytomegalovirus exposure and HLA in healthy donors. Sequencing used immunoSEQ multiplex PCR; TCRdb keeps in-frame clones, though not all of them. Here the sample spans 70,000 or so clones, roughly 74% being singletons. The sequencing input was PBMCs. These receptor sequences come from a woman aged 60-70 years in good health and CMV-seropositive. CDR3s include the opening cysteine and the closing phenylalanine or tryptophan.

TRBJ1-1,TRBV7-3,CASSLEVNTEAFF
TRBJ2-3,TRBV29-1,CSVVDGGATDTQYF
TRBJ2-2,TRBV19,CASSIYRAPSTGELFF
TRBJ2-5,TRBV5-1,CASSQAGGRETQYF
TRBJ1-3,TRBV30,CAWSPQRNTIYF
TRBJ2-7,TRBV7-9,CASSAQGVGYEQYF
TRBJ2-3,TRBV27,CASSPGRIADSTDTQYF
TRBJ2-1,TRBV13,CASRRERGGNNEQFF
TRBJ2-3,TRBV6-5,CASSYRAGSPDTQYF
TRBJ2-1,TRBV27,CASSLVTSGGYNEQFF
TRBJ2-2,TRBV5-4,CASSLTGPGELFF
TRBJ2-1,TRBV4-1,CASSRMGLPNNEQFF
TRBJ1-5,TRBV19,CASSWGQGGNQPQHF
TRBJ1-4,TRBV7-2,CASSSGQFRSAKLFF
TRBJ2-7,TRBV29-1,CSVEGGRDSHEQYF
TRBJ1-1,TRBV7-8,CASSVNRGAEAFF